These 29 T cell receptor beta chains were sequenced from one sample in a study of blood T cell repertoires in COVID-19. This table comes from immunoSEQ multiplex PCR, and its TCRdb copy is limited to in-frame clones, with some not included. Of about 200,000 clones in the sample, 70% to 85% were seen once. Sequencing was performed on peripheral blood. The source of these receptors is a human donor in a cohort sampled during active COVID-19.

This chain joins TRBV21-1 and TRBJ2-1; TRBD2 is taken as the D call from the table, unchecked against the DNA. TRBV21-1 is termed a pseudogene. CDR3 length: 16 amino acids. The CDR3 DNA is TGTGCCAGCAGCAGGAAAACTAGCGGAGCCCCCAATGAGCAGTTCTTC. Protein product: CASSRKTSGAPNEQFF.

The J gene is TRBJ1-4, the V gene TRBV3-1 (or the pseudogene TRBV3-2); D not resolved. This CDR3 comprises 13 residues. CDR1 is LGHDT and CDR2 is YNNKEL in the germline V gene (reference sequence). Trimming removed 4 bases from V and 8 bases from J, with 11 bases in between. CDR3 DNA: TGTGCCAGCAGCCCCTTGGCTCGAGAAAAACTGTTTTTT. Translating gives CASSPLAREKLFF.

This clone was detected ten times or more. The rearrangement uses TRBV2 and TRBJ1-1; no clear D. This CDR3 spans 12 amino acids. V lost 8 bases to trimming and J lost 6 bases, with 13 bases between them. Germline V gives CDR1 SNHLY, CDR2 FYNNEI. CDR3 protein: CASLREGSEAFF. DNA for the CDR3: TGTGCCAGCCTGAGGGAGGGCTCTGAAGCTTTCTTT.

The CDR3 region is CASSTDIGGEQYF. For the CDR3, the DNA is TGCGCCAGCAGCACGGACATAGGAGGGGAGCAGTACTTC. V usage is TRBV5-1 and J usage is TRBJ2-7, with D perhaps matching TRBD2 (6 bases). Germline lookup yields CDR1 SGHRS and CDR2 YFSETQ. V dropped 4 bases and J dropped 7 bases, with 15 bases sitting between them. CDR3 size: 13 residues. The full variable domain, with the rest looked up from reference TRBV5-1 and TRBJ2-7, is KAGVTQTPRYLIKTRGQQVTLSCSPISGHRSVSWYQQTPGQGLQFLFEYFSETQRNKGNFPGRFSGRQFSNSRSEMNVSTLELGDSALYLCASSTDIGGEQYFGPGTRLTVT.

The chain links TRBV5-8 to TRBJ2-7; D not resolved. This CDR3 has 11 residues. Trimming removed 0 bases from V and 13 bases from J, with 11 bases in between. Germline CDR1 reads SGHTS; CDR2 reads YDEGEE. The CDR3 DNA follows: TGTGCCAGCAGCTTGGTTACGGTACCATACTTC. Residues: CASSLVTVPYF.

This clone was recorded at least ten times. For the CDR3, the DNA is TGTGCCAGCAGCCTCGGGGGGAGCTCCTACGAGCAGTACTTC. It encodes CASSLGGSSYEQYF. The rearrangement uses TRBV3-1 (or the pseudogene TRBV3-2) and TRBJ2-7; 7 bases are shared with TRBD2. The germline CDR1 and CDR2 sequences are LGHDT and YNNKEL (reference sequence). Trimming took 4 bases from V and 0 from J; bases not matched to a gene: 3. This CDR3 has 14 residues.

The rearrangement joins TRBV7-2 to TRBJ1-6; 10 nucleotides line up with TRBD1. The CDR3 runs 17 residues. The V and J ends lost 2 bases and 11 bases, in that order; junction bases with no gene match: 12. Germline CDR1 SGHTA, CDR2 FQGNSA. The CDR3 region has the DNA TGTGCCAGCAGCTTACTCCTCACGGGACAGGGGAACCCACCCCTCCACTTT. It specifies CASSLLLTGQGNPPLHF.

This clone is a singleton in its sample. The chain joins TRBV28 to TRBJ2-6; TRBD1 matches 9 bases. After removal of 1 base from V and 3 bases from J, the junction contained 4 bases not matched to a gene. The CDR3 is 17 residues long. Germline assignment: CDR1 MDHEN and CDR2 SYDVKM. The DNA of the CDR3 is TGTGCCAGCAGTTTATCCACAGGGGGCGTTGGGGCCAACGTCCTGACTTTC. Translation gives CASSLSTGGVGANVLTF.

J is TRBJ2-1 and V is TRBV4-1, with TRBD1 as a possible D gene (6 bases). Germline loops: CDR1 MGHRA, CDR2 YSYEKL. The V end was cut by 4 bases, the J end by 4 bases, with 8 bases between. This CDR3 is built from 13 residues. This CDR3 reads CASSRDRYNEQFF. CDR3 in DNA: TGCGCCAGCAGCCGAGACAGGTACAATGAGCAGTTCTTC.

This rearrangement joins TRBV5-4 to TRBJ2-7; 11 positions match TRBD1. Germline lookup yields CDR1 SGHNT and CDR2 YYREEE (reference sequence). CDR3 length: 15 amino acids. The trim removed 2 bases at V and 4 bases at J, leaving 5 bases unmatched. The CDR3 nucleotides read TGTGCCAGCAGCTTATGGACAGGGGGCAGGTACGAGCAGTACTTC. Protein: CASSLWTGGRYEQYF.

The chain is built from TRBV28 and TRBJ1-2, with 10 positions matching TRBD1. Germline loops: CDR1 MDHEN, CDR2 SYDVKM. V dropped 6 bases and J dropped 4; count of bases not matched to a gene: 2. The CDR3 covers 13 residues. The chain's CDR3 is CASSRQGAYGYTF. The CDR3 coding sequence is TGTGCCAGCAGCCGACAGGGGGCCTATGGCTACACCTTC.

J is TRBJ2-1 and V is TRBV7-9; 8 nucleotides align to TRBD2. Trimming cost V 5 bases and J 7 bases; bases outside gene matches: 13. The CDR3 runs to 16 residues. CDR1 is SEHNR and CDR2 is FQNEAQ in the germline V gene (reference sequence). Here the CDR3 DNA reads TGTGCCAGCAGCCCCAGCGGGACTAGAGATGGGAATGAGCAGTTCTTC. Translated, it gives CASSPSGTRDGNEQFF.

This clone came up many times. Relative to the germline gene, one junction end is altered; a read error may explain this. This sequence joins TRBV2 and TRBJ2-3; TRBD2 matches 9 bases. Germline lookup yields CDR1 SNHLY and CDR2 FYNNEI. The CDR3 covers 14 residues. The CDR3 DNA follows: TGTGCCAGCAGGGAAGGACTAGCGTTGGATACGCAGTATTTT. Its translation is CASREGLALDTQYF.

J is TRBJ1-1 and V is TRBV30; 8 nucleotides match TRBD1. Per germline, CDR1 GTSNPN and CDR2 SVGIG (reference sequence). The CDR3 runs to 15 residues. V was clipped by 1 base and J by 5 bases; unmatched bases: 9. The CDR3 DNA sequence: TGTGCCTGGAGTGCCCGGACAGGGCAAGCTACTGAAGCTTTCTTT. Its protein is CAWSARTGQATEAFF.

This chain connects TRBV5-6 to TRBJ2-2; TRBD2 is a possible D gene (6 bases). Per germline, CDR1 SGHDT and CDR2 YYEEEE. The germline V and J ends were trimmed by 0 bases and 4 bases, with 13 bases remaining between them. This CDR3 contains 16 residues. CDR3 in amino acids: CASSLVGGRITGELFF. CDR3 in DNA: TGTGCCAGCAGCTTGGTCGGGGGACGGATCACCGGGGAGCTGTTTTTT.

This clone was observed a single time. This chain links TRBV7-2 with TRBJ2-7; 12 bases are a match to TRBD1. V was clipped by 5 bases and J by 7 bases; unmatched bases: 15. The length of the CDR3 is 17 residues. Per germline, CDR1 SGHTA and CDR2 FQGNSA. CDR3 DNA sequence: TGTGCCAGCAGCCAACTCGCGCCGGGACAGGGGGCTGGGGAGCAGTACTTC. Protein sequence: CASSQLAPGQGAGEQYF.

The V gene is TRBV7-9, the J gene TRBJ2-2, with D uncertain. Germline CDR1 and CDR2: SEHNR and FQNEAQ (reference sequence). This CDR3 is 13 amino acids long. V lost 0 bases and J lost 5, with 4 bases in between. This CDR3 reads CASSLASTGELFF. The CDR3 region has the DNA TGTGCCAGCAGCTTAGCATCAACCGGGGAGCTGTTTTTT.

Comment on this clone: A read error is possible here, since a much larger clone lies one base away. This rearrangement joins TRBV21-1 to TRBJ1-2. TRBV21-1 is a documented pseudogene. The CDR3 runs 12 residues. CDR3 nucleotide sequence: TGTGCCTATGTGGGGGGGTGGGGTGGCTACACCTTC. Translation gives CAYVGGWGGYTF.

This clone occurred many times. In DNA form, the CDR3 reads TGTGCCAGCGACTCGAGACAGGGGATCTACGAGCAGTACTTC. This translates into CASDSRQGIYEQYF. This chain uses TRBV2 with TRBJ2-7, with 8 bases lining up with TRBD1. The length of the CDR3 is 14 residues. The germline V gene has CDR1 SNHLY and CDR2 FYNNEI. After removal of 8 bases from V and 3 bases from J, the junction contained 9 bases not matched to a gene.

The chain employs TRBV3-1 (or the pseudogene TRBV3-2) and TRBJ1-2; D not certain. The CDR3 has 13 residues. Trimming left V 4 bases short and J 4 bases short, with 10 bases between. Germline CDR1 is LGHDT and CDR2 is YNNKEL (reference sequence). CDR3 region: CASSLLSRYGYTF. The CDR3, as DNA: TGTGCCAGCAGCCTCCTAAGTCGCTATGGCTACACCTTC.

The chain is built from TRBV27 and TRBJ1-5, with a weak D call TRBD1 (6 bases). Trimming cost V 6 bases and J 7 bases, with 16 bases left between them. This CDR3 is 14 amino acids long. Germline-derived CDR1 and CDR2 are MNHEY and SMNVEV (reference sequence). Written as DNA, the CDR3 is TGTGCCAGCAGAGGGGGGGGTAGGGGCCAGCCCCAGCATTTT. Amino acids: CASRGGGRGQPQHF.

The chain is built from TRBV6-5 and TRBJ2-1, with 7 positions matching TRBD2. V trimming: 9 bases; J trimming: 8 bases; junction bases outside the gene matches: 13. Germline V gives CDR1 MNHEY, CDR2 SVGAGI. This CDR3 is 14 amino acids long. The CDR3 loop reads CASLGLAGDHEQFF. CDR3 DNA: TGTGCCAGTCTGGGGCTGGCGGGAGATCATGAGCAGTTCTTC.

The chain joins TRBV6-1 to TRBJ2-1; 7 bases are shared with TRBD2. After removal of 2 bases from V and 2 bases from J, the junction contained 3 bases not matched to a gene. The CDR3 contains 15 residues. CDR1 is MNHNS and CDR2 is SASEGT in the germline V gene. The CDR3 is CASSETGLAYNEQFF. The DNA of the CDR3 is TGTGCCAGCAGTGAAACTGGACTAGCCTACAATGAGCAGTTCTTC.

The V and J genes are TRBV10-3 and TRBJ1-3; D is ambiguous. The CDR3 has 14 amino acids. V shed 3 bases and J shed 0 bases, with 6 bases lying between them. Germline V gene data show CDR1 as ENHRY and CDR2 as SYGVKD. CDR3 sequence (DNA): TGTGCCATCAGTGACCCAGACTCTGGAAACACCATATATTTT. Translated, it gives CAISDPDSGNTIYF.

This rearrangement joins TRBV14 to TRBJ2-3; 8 positions match TRBD1. Germline V lookup: CDR1 SGHDN, CDR2 FVKESK. J gave up 2 bases and V 4 bases, and 8 bases lay outside the gene matches. CDR3 length: 16 amino acids. The CDR3 DNA reads TGTGCCAGCAGCCTCGGACAGGGAGTGGCCACAGATACGCAGTATTTT. This codes for CASSLGQGVATDTQYF.

The chain joins TRBV5-5 to TRBJ1-2; D is perhaps TRBD1 (5 bases). The V gene lost 0 bases and the J gene lost 5 bases, with 8 bases spanning the gap. Germline-derived CDR1 and CDR2 are SGHKS and YYEKEE (reference sequence). The CDR3 consists of 13 residues. The CDR3 reads CASSLVAGYGYTF. CDR3 bases: TGTGCCAGCAGCTTGGTCGCAGGGTATGGCTACACCTTC.

This clone was seen only a few times. This chain joins TRBV5-6 and TRBJ2-7; tentative D call: TRBD2 (5 bases). Per the germline V gene, CDR1 is SGHDT and CDR2 is YYEEEE. The CDR3 has 13 residues. Trimming took off 6 bases at V and 1 base at J, with 11 bases between the two ends. CDR3 residues: CASNRGLSYEQYF. The CDR3 nucleotides are TGTGCCAGCAATAGAGGACTGTCCTACGAGCAGTACTTC.

V is TRBV11-2 and J is TRBJ2-5, with D maybe TRBD2 (5 bases). The CDR3 contains 15 residues. Between the trimmed V and J ends, which lost 1 base and 4 bases, there was a span of 13 bases. Germline values: CDR1 SGHAT, CDR2 FQNNGV. The CDR3 sequence: CASSLGSGVLETQYF. The CDR3 coding sequence is TGTGCCAGCAGCTTAGGCTCCGGGGTTTTAGAGACCCAGTACTTC.

This chain uses TRBV6-5 with TRBJ1-6; D is perhaps TRBD1 (6 bases). Trimming took 7 bases from V and 9 from J, leaving 16 bases between them. The CDR3 consists of 14 residues. Germline CDR1 MNHEY, CDR2 SVGAGI. CDR3 loop: CASTKGGSGSPLHF. As DNA, the CDR3 is TGTGCCAGCACCAAGGGGGGGTCTGGTTCACCCCTCCACTTT.